The 29 T cell receptor beta chains reported below all come from one sample, sequenced in a study of T cell responses to AZD1222 COVID-19 vaccine. Repertoires were generated with immunoSEQ multiplex PCR, while TCRdb's copy carries only in-frame clones and drops some. The sample has more than 95,000 clones; around 80% are singletons. The sequencing used peripheral blood, collected 28 days after the second AZD1222 dose. All receptors derive from an adult who received the AZD1222 COVID-19 vaccine.

The chain uses TRBV5-1 and TRBJ1-2; TRBD1 agrees at 7 bases. The germline CDR1 and CDR2 sequences are SGHRS and YFSETQ. The CDR3 is 14 residues long. The J segment lost 2 bases and the V segment lost 0 bases, leaving 1 base of the junction unmatched. The CDR3 DNA reads TGCGCCAGCAGCTTGGAGGACAGGAACTATGGCTACACCTTC. This codes for CASSLEDRNYGYTF.

The rearrangement joins TRBV5-5 to TRBJ1-5, with D maybe TRBD1 (5 bases). V lost 2 bases to trimming and J lost 4 bases, with 13 bases between them. The germline gives CDR1 SGHKS, CDR2 YYEKEE (reference sequence). The CDR3 runs 15 residues. This chain's CDR3 is CASSLQVLGNQPQHF. Written as DNA, the CDR3 is TGTGCCAGCAGCTTACAGGTTCTGGGGAATCAGCCCCAGCATTTT.

The chain combines TRBV7-2 with TRBJ2-1; D gene uncertain. The CDR3 length is 13 residues. Trimming took off 0 bases at V and 11 bases at J, with 11 bases between the two ends. Germline values: CDR1 SGHTA, CDR2 FQGNSA. CDR3 loop: CASSLALLNQQFF. Written as DNA, the CDR3 is TGTGCCAGCAGCTTAGCCTTACTGAACCAGCAGTTCTTC.

V usage is TRBV10-2 and J usage is TRBJ1-4; D is perhaps TRBD1 (5 bases). This CDR3 contains 13 residues. Trimming removed 6 bases from V and 5 bases from J, with 10 bases in between. Germline values: CDR1 WSHSY, CDR2 SAAADI. The CDR3 sequence is CASRTDRNEKLFF. The CDR3 bases are TGCGCCAGCAGAACCGACAGAAATGAAAAACTGTTTTTT.

The chain has TRBV4-3 and TRBJ1-2; tentatively, D is TRBD1 (5 bases). In germline, CDR1 is LGHNA, CDR2 YSLEER. The ends were cut back, 4 bases at V and 5 bases at J, with 14 bases in the middle. This CDR3 contains 14 residues. CDR3 loop: CASSPTQVTYGYTF. The CDR3 DNA follows: TGCGCCAGCAGCCCGACACAGGTTACTTATGGCTACACCTTC.

The sample holds one count of this clone. The chain carries TRBV5-1 and TRBJ1-4; D may be TRBD1 (5 bases). The CDR3 length is 13 residues. V was pared by 4 bases and J by 7 bases, with 11 bases between. Germline lookup yields CDR1 SGHRS and CDR2 YFSETQ. The CDR3 nucleotides are TGCGCCAGCAGCGGGGGACCGACTGAAAAACTGTTTTTT. Protein sequence: CASSGGPTEKLFF.

This chain links TRBV5-6 with TRBJ2-2; D not resolved. Trimming stripped 0 bases from V and 4 bases from J, with 7 bases between. Germline assignment: CDR1 SGHDT and CDR2 YYEEEE. The CDR3 length is 14 residues. CDR3 loop: CASSLVASTGELFF. DNA for the CDR3: TGTGCCAGCAGCTTGGTGGCTAGCACCGGGGAGCTGTTTTTT.

This chain uses TRBV7-3 with TRBJ2-3; a weak D match, TRBD2 (6 bases). Trimming removed 5 bases from V and 2 bases from J, with 11 bases in between. CDR3 length equals 14 residues. In germline, CDR1 is SGHTA, CDR2 FQGTGA. The CDR3 nucleotides read TGTGCCAGCAGCCCAGGGACTTTCACAGATACGCAGTATTTT. Residues: CASSPGTFTDTQYF.

V usage is TRBV29-1 and J usage is TRBJ1-1; the D is unclear. Trimming removed 0 bases from V and 0 bases from J, with 11 bases in between. The CDR3 contains 15 residues. Germline V gene lookup returns CDR1 SQVTM and CDR2 ANQGSEA. In DNA form, the CDR3 reads TGCAGCGTTGAAGACATACTTCTCCTGAACACTGAAGCTTTCTTT. This translates into CSVEDILLLNTEAFF.

The V gene is TRBV7-3, the J gene TRBJ2-3, with 12 bases fitting TRBD1. Germline V gives CDR1 SGHTA, CDR2 FQGTGA. Unmatched junction bases numbered 4, after V lost 5 bases and J lost 4 bases. The CDR3 runs 15 residues. This CDR3 reads CASSTGTGGADTQYF. The CDR3 coding sequence is TGTGCCAGCAGCACCGGGACAGGGGGCGCAGATACGCAGTATTTT.

J is TRBJ1-5 and V is TRBV9, with no clear D. V was pared by 0 bases and J by 4 bases, with 5 bases between. The length of the CDR3 is 13 residues. CDR1 and CDR2 (germline): SGDLS, YYNGEE. The CDR3: CASSVDKNQPQHF. The CDR3 DNA reads TGTGCCAGCAGCGTAGATAAGAATCAGCCCCAGCATTTT.

This clone was found a few times. This chain links TRBV19 with TRBJ2-7, with TRBD2 identical over 12 bases. The trim removed 4 bases at V and 0 bases at J, leaving 1 base unmatched. The CDR3 totals 15 residues. Germline loops: CDR1 LNHDA, CDR2 SQIVND (reference sequence). CDR3 nucleotides: TGTGCCAGTAGTAGGACTAGCGGGATCTCCTACGAGCAGTACTTC. Protein: CASSRTSGISYEQYF. Filled out from reference TRBV19 and TRBJ2-7, the complete variable domain reads DGGITQSPKYLFRKEGQNVTLSCEQNLNHDAMYWYRQDPGQGLRLIYYSQIVNDFQKGDIAEGYSVSREKKESFPLTVTSAQKNPTAFYLCASSRTSGISYEQYFGPGTRLTVT.

V usage is TRBV14 and J usage is TRBJ2-1, with D tentatively TRBD1 (5 bases). V gave up 3 bases and J gave up 5 bases, with 17 bases separating them. The length of the CDR3 is 16 residues. Germline CDR1 and CDR2: SGHDN and FVKESK. CDR3 region: CASSHPRTLGHNEQFF. DNA for the CDR3: TGTGCCAGCAGCCACCCGCGGACGTTGGGGCACAATGAGCAGTTCTTC.

The V call is TRBV23-1, the J call TRBJ1-6, with 7 bases matching TRBD1. TRBV23-1 falls under the ORF class, with uncertain function. This CDR3 region has 14 residues. The trim removed 6 bases at V and 8 bases at J, leaving 7 bases unmatched. CDR3 coding DNA: TGCGCCAGCAGCCTTGGACAGGCTTATTCACCCCTCCACTTT. As protein: CASSLGQAYSPLHF.

The chain has TRBV6-5 and TRBJ1-1, with no clear D. This CDR3 comprises 14 residues. The germline V and J ends were trimmed by 6 bases and 0 bases, with 11 bases remaining between them. Looked up from germline, CDR1 is MNHEY and CDR2 is SVGAGI. The CDR3 region has the DNA TGTGCCAGCAGCTTACAGAGGGTGAACACTGAAGCTTTCTTT. Its translation is CASSLQRVNTEAFF.

The CDR3 sequence is CASSLSGVPEAFF. The CDR3 region has the DNA TGTGCCAGCAGTTTATCCGGGGTCCCTGAAGCTTTCTTT. The chain couples TRBV27 to TRBJ1-1; no reliable D call. This CDR3 contains 13 residues. V was pared by 0 bases and J by 6 bases, with 8 bases between. Germline lookup yields CDR1 MNHEY and CDR2 SMNVEV (reference sequence).

This chain uses TRBV6-5 with TRBJ1-1; the match to TRBD1 covers 8 bases. Per the germline V gene, CDR1 is MNHEY and CDR2 is SVGAGI. This CDR3 has 13 residues. The trim removed 5 bases at V and 5 bases at J, leaving 4 bases unmatched. In DNA, the CDR3 is TGTGCCAGCAGTCGACAGGGGAGTACTGAAGCTTTCTTT. Translated, it gives CASSRQGSTEAFF.

In its sample, this clone was seen a few times. The V gene is TRBV7-2, the J gene TRBJ1-2, with TRBD1 as a possible D gene (5 bases). V lost 1 base to trimming and J lost 6 bases, with 15 bases between them. The CDR3 is 15 amino acids. Germline CDR1 reads SGHTA; CDR2 reads FQGNSA. The CDR3 here is CASSLVGDLPHGYTF. The CDR3 region has the DNA TGTGCCAGCAGCTTAGTGGGGGATTTACCCCATGGCTACACCTTC.

The J gene is TRBJ2-7, the V gene TRBV3-1 (or the pseudogene TRBV3-2), with a weak D call TRBD1 (5 bases). Germline V gene sequence: CDR1 LGHDT, CDR2 YNNKEL (reference sequence). The ends were cut back, 2 bases at V and 2 bases at J, with 13 bases in the middle. The CDR3 runs 15 residues. The CDR3: CASSQSKGLTYEQYF. The CDR3 coding sequence is TGTGCCAGCAGCCAATCGAAGGGGTTGACCTACGAGCAGTACTTC.

The genes are TRBV2 and TRBJ1-1, with 8 bases identical to TRBD1. The CDR3 sequence is 13 residues long. In germline, CDR1 is SNHLY, CDR2 FYNNEI. Germline trimming cut 6 bases from V and 3 bases from J; bases unmatched to any gene: 3. CDR3 DNA: TGTGCCAGCAGGAAGACAGGGGACACTGAAGCTTTCTTT. Translation gives CASRKTGDTEAFF.

This sequence joins TRBV28 and TRBJ1-2, with a weak D call TRBD1 (5 bases). V lost 6 bases, J lost 6 bases, and 14 bases lay in between. Per the germline V gene, CDR1 is MDHEN and CDR2 is SYDVKM. This CDR3 contains 13 residues. CDR3 loop: CASSMTDFDGYTF. The CDR3 nucleotides read TGTGCCAGCAGCATGACAGATTTCGATGGCTACACCTTC.

This clone has more than one count but fewer than ten. This chain links TRBV23-1 with TRBJ1-4; a weak D match, TRBD1 (5 bases). TRBV23-1 is given ORF status, its function remaining uncertain. CDR3 length equals 14 residues. V was shortened by 3 bases and J by 8 bases, with 13 bases between the two germline ends. The CDR3 protein is CASSHLGGGEKLFF. In DNA, the CDR3 is TGCGCCAGCAGTCATTTGGGGGGAGGGGAAAAACTGTTTTTT.

CDR3 in DNA: TGTGCCAGCAGCCCACAGGGGAGCTCCTACGAGCAGTACTTC. This gives the protein CASSPQGSSYEQYF. The chain links TRBV27 to TRBJ2-7, with TRBD1 matching 7 bases. V was clipped by 6 bases and J by 0 bases; unmatched bases: 5. The germline V gene has CDR1 MNHEY and CDR2 SMNVEV (reference sequence). This CDR3 has 14 amino acids.

A single count supports this clone. The CDR3 DNA reads as TGTGCCAGCACCCTTGGGGCTTCACCCCTCCACTTT. The encoded protein is CASTLGASPLHF. V is TRBV12-3 or TRBV12-4 and J is TRBJ1-6, with D possibly matching TRBD1 (5 bases). The CDR3 extends over 12 amino acids. V dropped 7 bases and J dropped 9 bases, with 10 bases sitting between them.

This clone has only a few counts. The chain recombines TRBV7-6 with TRBJ2-3; D may correspond to TRBD1 or TRBD2 (5 bases each). V shed 1 base and J shed 1 base, with 24 bases lying between them. The CDR3 runs 20 residues. Germline V gene data show CDR1 as SGHVS and CDR2 as FNYEAQ. CDR3 nucleotide sequence: TGTGCCAGCAGCTTAGTAGGTCGAGGGACGCGGCGGGCCCGCACAGATACGCAGTATTTT. Its protein is CASSLVGRGTRRARTDTQYF.

The chain employs TRBV5-6 and TRBJ1-5; a weak D match, TRBD1 (6 bases). CDR1 and CDR2 from the germline V gene are SGHDT and YYEEEE. There are 15 residues in the CDR3. V gave up 4 bases and J gave up 3 bases, with 14 bases separating them. Written as DNA, the CDR3 is TGTGCCAGCAGCCCCGGCGGGGGCCTCAATCAGCCCCAGCATTTT. Its protein is CASSPGGGLNQPQHF.

The chain uses TRBV19 and TRBJ2-5; no definite D call. The V gene's germline CDR1 is LNHDA and CDR2 SQIVND (reference sequence). This CDR3 is 14 amino acids long. V gave up 4 bases and J gave up 0 bases, with 9 bases separating them. CDR3 coding DNA: TGTGCCAGTAGTACTACAGAGTACCAAGAGACCCAGTACTTC. This gives the protein CASSTTEYQETQYF.

V is TRBV21-1 and J is TRBJ1-1. TRBV21-1 is labeled a pseudogene. The CDR3 extends over 14 amino acids. Here the CDR3 DNA reads TGTGCCAGCAGCAAAGGAGGGTGGAACACTGAAGCTTTCTTT. This sequence encodes CASSKGGWNTEAFF.

The count of this clone is one. The chain is built from TRBV30 and TRBJ1-3; no clear D. This CDR3 has 14 residues. Trimming left V 2 bases short and J 8 bases short, with 16 bases between. CDR1 is GTSNPN and CDR2 is SVGIG in the germline V gene (reference sequence). The CDR3 coding sequence is TGTGCCTGGAGTAGGACGTGGGCTGGGGACACCATATATTTT. Translation gives CAWSRTWAGDTIYF.